The 17 T cell receptor beta chains reported below all come from one sample, sequenced in a study of shared clonotypes between healthy human individuals (dated by TCRdb to about 2020). Libraries were made using the immunoSEQ multiplex PCR assay. Here the immuneACCESS table is served through TCRdb, limited to in-frame sequences with V and J called. Missing clones are a known gap in these copies; in checked studies unresolved V genes cover under half, and the rest lacks a known reason. This sample is represented by roughly 850,000 clones; roughly 96% of them were singletons. The ten largest clones add up to less than 0.25% of the sample. CD8 naive samples consisted of CD45RO-negative cells that were positively selected for CCR7, yielding a CD45RA+CCR7+ population without TemRA cells. The sequenced material came from naive CD8+ T cells sorted from blood. The cell subset or site label corresponds to: CD45RA+CCR7+. These receptors came from a man aged 25-45 years in good health.

The CDR3 DNA is TGCGCCAGCAGCTTGGGGGAGGGCCTGAACGAGCAGTACTTC. As protein: CASSLGEGLNEQYF. This chain connects TRBV5-1 to TRBJ2-7; TRBD2 matches 7 bases. J gave up 5 bases and V 0 bases, and 5 bases lay outside the gene matches. Germline loops: CDR1 SGHRS, CDR2 YFSETQ. The CDR3 contains 14 residues.

The V and J genes are TRBV6-5 and TRBJ2-2, with 7 positions matching TRBD1. J gave up 3 bases and V 9 bases, and 1 base lay outside the gene matches. The CDR3 is 12 residues long. Germline V gives CDR1 MNHEY, CDR2 SVGAGI. The chain's CDR3 is CASQGDTGELFF. As DNA, the CDR3 is TGTGCCAGTCAGGGGGACACCGGGGAGCTGTTTTTT.

The chain is built from TRBV29-1 and TRBJ2-1; 9 bases map to TRBD1. In germline, CDR1 is SQVTM, CDR2 ANQGSEA. This CDR3 has 14 residues. DNA for the CDR3: TGCAGGGTGGGTAGAACAGGGGGCTCGAATGAGCAGTTCTTC. Its protein product is CRVGRTGGSNEQFF.

A remark on this clone: The same CDR3 is also encoded by other DNA sequences in this sample. The chain recombines TRBV14 with TRBJ2-1; a possible D gene is TRBD1 (5 bases). The CDR3 is made up of 12 amino acids. CDR1 SGHDN and CDR2 FVKESK come from the germline V gene. V lost 4 bases, J lost 4 bases, and 5 bases lay in between. As DNA, the CDR3 is TGTGCCAGCAGCCCAGGGTACAATGAGCAGTTCTTC. Protein: CASSPGYNEQFF.

The chain employs TRBV9 and TRBJ2-2; 8 nucleotides align to TRBD1. V was pared by 3 bases and J by 1 base, with 2 bases of the junction left unmatched. The CDR3 sequence is 15 residues long. CDR1 is SGDLS and CDR2 is YYNGEE in the germline V gene. As DNA, the CDR3 is TGTGCCAGCAGCGCGGGACAGGAGAACACCGGGGAGCTGTTTTTT. Translated: CASSAGQENTGELFF.

This clone was seen only once. V and J are TRBV6-4 and TRBJ2-1; D remains unclear. V was trimmed by 2 bases and J by 6 bases, leaving 5 bases between them. This CDR3 comprises 12 residues. Looked up from germline, CDR1 is MRHNA and CDR2 is SNTAGT. CDR3 in DNA: TGTGCCAGCAGTGACAGTTCCAATGAGCAGTTCTTC. Amino acid sequence: CASSDSSNEQFF.

The rearrangement uses TRBV5-1 and TRBJ2-6; weak D call: TRBD2 (5 bases). Deletions cut 1 base from V and 3 bases from J, with 20 bases between. The CDR3 is 19 residues long. Germline V lookup: CDR1 SGHRS, CDR2 YFSETQ. CDR3 residues: CASSLYEPRVRYGANVLTF. CDR3 nucleotides: TGCGCCAGCAGCTTGTATGAGCCGAGGGTAAGGTATGGGGCCAACGTCCTGACTTTC.

V gene TRBV9 combines with J gene TRBJ2-3; the D gene is possibly TRBD2 (6 bases). The CDR3 length is 16 residues. V lost 0 bases and J 0 bases, leaving 11 bases between the germline ends. CDR1 is SGDLS, CDR2 YYNGEE, per germline. CDR3 coding DNA: TGTGCCAGCAGCGTAGAGGGGACTCCTAGCACAGATACGCAGTATTTT. The encoded protein is CASSVEGTPSTDTQYF.

The chain joins TRBV5-6 to TRBJ1-2; D remains unclear. The CDR3 has 14 residues. Germline V lookup: CDR1 SGHDT, CDR2 YYEEEE. Trimming took 4 bases from V and 6 from J, leaving 16 bases between them. CDR3 DNA: TGTGCCAGCAGCGCCTTTCCGGGCCCGGATGGCTACACCTTC. It specifies CASSAFPGPDGYTF.

The chain links TRBV7-9 to TRBJ2-7; TRBD1 might be the D (6 bases). Trimming pared 5 bases from V and 5 bases from J, leaving 22 bases between. The CDR3 is 16 amino acids. CDR1 is SEHNR and CDR2 is FQNEAQ in the germline V gene (reference sequence). The CDR3 nucleotides read TGTGCCAGCAGCCCACCGGGTCCTGGGGGCCAGCACGAGCAGTACTTC. Translating gives CASSPPGPGGQHEQYF.

This chain links TRBV4-1 with TRBJ2-1; TRBD1 aligns across 7 bases. V lost 4 bases to trimming and J lost 3 bases; unmatched junction nucleotides: 3. CDR3 length: 14 amino acids. Looked up from germline, CDR1 is MGHRA and CDR2 is YSYEKL. The CDR3 region is CASSPGTDYNEQFF. The CDR3 DNA is TGCGCCAGCAGCCCCGGGACAGACTACAATGAGCAGTTCTTC.

The chain is built from TRBV6-6 and TRBJ2-7, with TRBD2 matching 8 bases. V lost 8 bases and J lost 0; bases outside the gene matches: 9. The CDR3 extends over 15 amino acids. Germline V gives CDR1 MNHNY, CDR2 SVGAGI (reference sequence). CDR3 amino acids: CASLQRSGSSYEQYF. CDR3 nucleotide sequence: TGTGCCAGCCTTCAAAGGAGCGGGAGCTCCTACGAGCAGTACTTC.

This clone was counted a single time. A read error may account for a junction end that differs from germline. The chain is built from TRBV30 and TRBJ2-6, with TRBD2 as a possible D gene (6 bases). CDR1 is GTSNPN and CDR2 is SVGIG in the germline V gene (reference sequence). CDR3 size: 13 residues. In DNA form, the CDR3 reads TGTGCCCGGAGGGGTCTGGGGGCCAACGTCCTGACTTTC. This encodes CARRGLGANVLTF.

The gene calls are TRBV12-5 and TRBJ2-7, with 7 bases lining up with TRBD1. Trimming removed 1 base from V and 2 bases from J; junction bases left unmatched: 14. The CDR3 extends over 18 amino acids. CDR1 and CDR2 (germline): LGHNT, FRNRAP. CDR3 in DNA: TGTGCTAGTGGTTTGGAGGGGATCCCGGGACAGACCACCTACGAGCAGTACTTC. It yields the protein CASGLEGIPGQTTYEQYF.

The chain joins TRBV7-9 to TRBJ1-4; TRBD1 might be the D (6 bases). The CDR3 is 14 amino acids. V lost 3 bases and J lost 6, with 11 bases in between. The V gene's germline CDR1 is SEHNR and CDR2 FQNEAQ (reference sequence). The CDR3 sequence is CASSFTGSYEKLFF. The CDR3 DNA follows: TGTGCCAGCAGCTTTACAGGGTCTTATGAAAAACTGTTTTTT.

The chain employs TRBV11-2 and TRBJ2-3; D unclear. The V gene's germline CDR1 is SGHAT and CDR2 FQNNGV. The CDR3 has 13 amino acids. The germline V and J ends were trimmed by 8 bases and 3 bases, with 12 bases remaining between them. The CDR3 DNA is TGTGCCAGCTCGGTCCACCGGACAGATACGCAGTATTTT. The encoded protein is CASSVHRTDTQYF.

The chain recombines TRBV10-2 with TRBJ2-7; D possibly corresponds to TRBD1 (6 bases). Trimming left V 11 bases short and J 2 bases short, with 16 bases between. The CDR3 runs 13 residues. Per germline, CDR1 WSHSY and CDR2 SAAADI. CDR3 loop: CAGSIGTPYEQYF. As DNA, the CDR3 is TGCGCCGGCTCAATCGGGACACCCTACGAGCAGTACTTC.